This T cell receptor beta chain was recorded in a study of early T cells in non-severe SARS-CoV-2 infection. The overall study: Bulk RNA isolated from unsorted whole blood underwent sequencing; chains were not paired.

Concerning this clonotype: Its antigen is undetermined.

Overall study results and limits: VDJdb matching favored anti-spike CD8 responses, missing private and CD4 specificities.

Attachment of unique molecular identifiers was made to individual cDNA molecules. TCRdb itself ran the 5' RACE reads through MiXCR, one entry per CDR3 protein. The table has fewer than 55,000 distinct CDR3 sequences, approximately 6.1% seen once. The CDR3 runs to 13 residues. Per germline, CDR1 MDHEN and CDR2 SYDVKM. Trimming pared 2 bases from V and 11 bases from J, leaving 15 bases between. The sequencing here drew on whole blood, taken at baseline. The V call is TRBV28, the J call TRBJ2-5; D uncertain. The sequence was collected from an adult who was a healthcare worker with PCR-confirmed SARS-CoV-2 infection or an uninfected control (not recorded which). This chain's CDR3 is CASSLPSSQGQYF. The DNA of the CDR3 is TGTGCCAGCAGTTTACCCTCCTCCCAAGGACAGTACTTC.